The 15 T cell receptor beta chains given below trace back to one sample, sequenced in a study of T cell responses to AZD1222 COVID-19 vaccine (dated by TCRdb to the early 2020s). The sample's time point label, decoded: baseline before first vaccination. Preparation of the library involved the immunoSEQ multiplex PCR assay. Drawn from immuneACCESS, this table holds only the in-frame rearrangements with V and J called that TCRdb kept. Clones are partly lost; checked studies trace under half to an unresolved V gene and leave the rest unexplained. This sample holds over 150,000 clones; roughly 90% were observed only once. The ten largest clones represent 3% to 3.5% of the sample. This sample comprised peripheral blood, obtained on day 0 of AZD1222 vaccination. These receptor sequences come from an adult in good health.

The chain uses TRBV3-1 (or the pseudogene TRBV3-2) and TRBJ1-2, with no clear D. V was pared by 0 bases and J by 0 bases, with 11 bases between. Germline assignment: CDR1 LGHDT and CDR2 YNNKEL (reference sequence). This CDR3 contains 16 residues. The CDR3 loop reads CASSQDGSISNYGYTF. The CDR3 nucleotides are TGTGCCAGCAGCCAAGACGGGTCGATATCTAACTATGGCTACACCTTC.

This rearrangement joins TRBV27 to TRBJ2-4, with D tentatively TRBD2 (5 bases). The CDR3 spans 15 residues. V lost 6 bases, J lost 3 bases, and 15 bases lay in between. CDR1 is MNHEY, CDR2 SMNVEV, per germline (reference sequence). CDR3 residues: CASSPGRGSKNIQYF. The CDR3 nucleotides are TGTGCCAGCAGCCCAGGACGGGGAAGCAAAAACATTCAGTACTTC.

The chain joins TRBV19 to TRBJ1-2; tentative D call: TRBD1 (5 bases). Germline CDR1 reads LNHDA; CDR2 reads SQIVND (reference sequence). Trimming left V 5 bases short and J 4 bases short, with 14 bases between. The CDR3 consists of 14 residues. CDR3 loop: CASSAPGTVYGYTF. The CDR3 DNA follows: TGTGCCAGTAGTGCTCCCGGGACCGTCTATGGCTACACCTTC.

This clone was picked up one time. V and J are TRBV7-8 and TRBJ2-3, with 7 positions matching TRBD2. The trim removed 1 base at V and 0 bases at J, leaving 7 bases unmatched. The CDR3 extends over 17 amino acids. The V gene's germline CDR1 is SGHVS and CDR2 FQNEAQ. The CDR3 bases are TGTGCCAGCAGCTTAGTTCGTTGGCGGGGGAGCACAGATACGCAGTATTTT. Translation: CASSLVRWRGSTDTQYF.

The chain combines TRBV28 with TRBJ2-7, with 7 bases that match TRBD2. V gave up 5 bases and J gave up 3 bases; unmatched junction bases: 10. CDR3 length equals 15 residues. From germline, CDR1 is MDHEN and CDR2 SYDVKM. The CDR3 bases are TGTGCCAGCAGTCCCGGACTAGGCAGCCACTACGAGCAGTACTTC. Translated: CASSPGLGSHYEQYF. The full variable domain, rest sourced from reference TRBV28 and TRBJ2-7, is DVKVTQSSRYLVKRTGEKVFLECVQDMDHENMFWYRQDPGLGLRLIYFSYDVKMKEKGDIPEGYSVSREKKERFSLILESASTNQTSMYLCASSPGLGSHYEQYFGPGTRLTVT.

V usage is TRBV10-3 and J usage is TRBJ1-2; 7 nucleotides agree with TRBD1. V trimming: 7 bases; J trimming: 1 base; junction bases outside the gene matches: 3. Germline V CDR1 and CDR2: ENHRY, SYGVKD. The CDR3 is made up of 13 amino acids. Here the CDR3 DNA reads TGTGCCATCACCTGGGACAGTAACTATGGCTACACCTTC. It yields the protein CAITWDSNYGYTF.

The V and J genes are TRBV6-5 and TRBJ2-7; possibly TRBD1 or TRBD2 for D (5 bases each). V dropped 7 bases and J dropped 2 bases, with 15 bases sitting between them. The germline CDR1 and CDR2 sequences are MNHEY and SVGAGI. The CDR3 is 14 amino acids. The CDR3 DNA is TGTGCCAGCACTAAAGGGACGAAAACCTACGAGCAGTACTTC. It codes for CASTKGTKTYEQYF.

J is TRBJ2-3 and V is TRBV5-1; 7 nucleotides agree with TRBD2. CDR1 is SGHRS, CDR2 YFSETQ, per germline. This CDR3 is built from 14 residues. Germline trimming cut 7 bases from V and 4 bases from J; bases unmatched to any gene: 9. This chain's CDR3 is CASLSGTSADTQYF. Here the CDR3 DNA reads TGCGCCAGCCTAAGCGGGACGAGTGCAGATACGCAGTATTTT.

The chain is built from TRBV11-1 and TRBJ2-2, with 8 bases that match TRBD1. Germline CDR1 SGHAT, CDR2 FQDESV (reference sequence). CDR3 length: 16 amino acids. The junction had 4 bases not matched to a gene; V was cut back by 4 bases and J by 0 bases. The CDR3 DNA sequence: TGTGCCAGCAGCTCGAGGACAGGGTCGAACACCGGGGAGCTGTTTTTT. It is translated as CASSSRTGSNTGELFF.

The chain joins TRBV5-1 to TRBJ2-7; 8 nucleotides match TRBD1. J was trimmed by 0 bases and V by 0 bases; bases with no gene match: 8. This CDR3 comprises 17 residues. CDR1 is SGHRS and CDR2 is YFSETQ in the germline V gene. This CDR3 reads CASSLETGATSSYEQYF. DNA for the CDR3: TGCGCCAGCAGCTTGGAGACAGGGGCGACCAGCTCCTACGAGCAGTACTTC.

CDR3 DNA: TGTGCCAGCAGTGAACAAACGGGTCCTTACGAGCAGTACTTC. This sequence encodes CASSEQTGPYEQYF. The J gene is TRBJ2-7, the V gene TRBV6-1; no reliable D call. The CDR3 consists of 14 residues. Trimming removed 2 bases at V and 4 bases at J, with 12 bases between. CDR1 is MNHNS, CDR2 SASEGT, per germline.

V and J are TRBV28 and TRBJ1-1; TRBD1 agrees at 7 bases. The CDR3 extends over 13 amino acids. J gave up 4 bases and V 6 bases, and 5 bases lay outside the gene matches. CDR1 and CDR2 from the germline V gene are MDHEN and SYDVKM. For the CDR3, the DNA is TGTGCCAGCAGCAGGGACAGAGGCACTGAAGCTTTCTTT. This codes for CASSRDRGTEAFF.

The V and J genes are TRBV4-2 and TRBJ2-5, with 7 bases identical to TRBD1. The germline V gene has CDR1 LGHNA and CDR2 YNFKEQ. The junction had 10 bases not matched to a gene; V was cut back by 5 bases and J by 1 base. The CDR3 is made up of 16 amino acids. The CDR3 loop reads CASSLAEGGSQETQYF. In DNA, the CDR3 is TGTGCCAGCAGCTTAGCTGAAGGGGGCTCCCAAGAGACCCAGTACTTC.

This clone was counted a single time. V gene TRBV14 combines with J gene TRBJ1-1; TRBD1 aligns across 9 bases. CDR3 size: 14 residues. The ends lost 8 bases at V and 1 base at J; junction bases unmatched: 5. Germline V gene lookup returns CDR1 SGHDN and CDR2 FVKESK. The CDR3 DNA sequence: TGTGCCAGCGGACGACAGGGGGGGAACACTGAAGCTTTCTTT. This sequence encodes CASGRQGGNTEAFF.

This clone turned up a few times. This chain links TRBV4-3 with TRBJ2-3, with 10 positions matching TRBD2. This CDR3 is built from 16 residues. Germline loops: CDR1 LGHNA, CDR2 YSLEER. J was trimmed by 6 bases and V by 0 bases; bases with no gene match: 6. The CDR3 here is CASSQEASGGADTQYF. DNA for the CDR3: TGCGCCAGCAGCCAAGAAGCCAGCGGGGGGGCCGATACGCAGTATTTT.